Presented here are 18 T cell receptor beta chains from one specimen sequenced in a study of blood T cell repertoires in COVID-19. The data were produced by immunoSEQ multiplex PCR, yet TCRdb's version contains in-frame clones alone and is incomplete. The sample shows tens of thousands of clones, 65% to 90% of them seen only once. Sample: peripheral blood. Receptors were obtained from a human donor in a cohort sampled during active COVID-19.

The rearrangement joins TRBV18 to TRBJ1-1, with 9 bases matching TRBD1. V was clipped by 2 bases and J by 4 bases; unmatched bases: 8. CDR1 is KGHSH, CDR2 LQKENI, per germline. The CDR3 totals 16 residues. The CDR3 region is CASSPRDRVGGTEAFF. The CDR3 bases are TGTGCCAGCTCACCAAGGGACAGGGTCGGGGGCACTGAAGCTTTCTTT.

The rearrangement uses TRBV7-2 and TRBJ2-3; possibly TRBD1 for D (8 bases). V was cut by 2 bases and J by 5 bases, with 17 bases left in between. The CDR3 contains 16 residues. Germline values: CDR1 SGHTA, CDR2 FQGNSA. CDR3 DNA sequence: TGTGCCAGCAGCTTAAGGCGGACAGGGAGGGTAGATACGCAGTATTTT. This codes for CASSLRRTGRVDTQYF.

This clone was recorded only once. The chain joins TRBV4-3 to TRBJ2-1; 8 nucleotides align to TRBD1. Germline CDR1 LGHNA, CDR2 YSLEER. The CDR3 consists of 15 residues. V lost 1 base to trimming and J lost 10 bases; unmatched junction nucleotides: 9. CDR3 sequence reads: CASSQGGTGGREQFF. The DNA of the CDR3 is TGCGCCAGCAGCCAAGGGGGAACAGGGGGACGCGAGCAGTTCTTC.

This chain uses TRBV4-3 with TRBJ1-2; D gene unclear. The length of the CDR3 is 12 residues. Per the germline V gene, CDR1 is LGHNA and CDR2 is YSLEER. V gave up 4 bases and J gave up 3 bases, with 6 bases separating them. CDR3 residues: CASSRTDYGYTF. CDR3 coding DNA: TGCGCCAGCAGCCGAACAGACTATGGCTACACCTTC.

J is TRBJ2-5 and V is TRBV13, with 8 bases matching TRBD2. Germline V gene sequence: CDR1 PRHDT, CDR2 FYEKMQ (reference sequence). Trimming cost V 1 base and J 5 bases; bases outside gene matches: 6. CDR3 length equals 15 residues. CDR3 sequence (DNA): TGTGCCAGCAGCTTAGCGGGGGGGCCGGGTGAGACCCAGTACTTC. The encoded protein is CASSLAGGPGETQYF.

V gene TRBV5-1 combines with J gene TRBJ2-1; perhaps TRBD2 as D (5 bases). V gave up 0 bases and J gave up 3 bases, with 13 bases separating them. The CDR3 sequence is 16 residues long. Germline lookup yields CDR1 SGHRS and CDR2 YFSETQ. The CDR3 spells CASSLGTSSYYNEQFF. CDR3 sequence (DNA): TGCGCCAGCAGCTTGGGCACTAGTTCCTACTACAATGAGCAGTTCTTC. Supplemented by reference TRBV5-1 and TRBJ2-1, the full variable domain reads KAGVTQTPRYLIKTRGQQVTLSCSPISGHRSVSWYQQTPGQGLQFLFEYFSETQRNKGNFPGRFSGRQFSNSRSEMNVSTLELGDSALYLCASSLGTSSYYNEQFFGPGTRLTVL.

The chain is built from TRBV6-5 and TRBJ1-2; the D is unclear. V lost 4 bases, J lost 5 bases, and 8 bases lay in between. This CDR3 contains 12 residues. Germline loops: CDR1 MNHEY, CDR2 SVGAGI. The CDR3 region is CASSSSFYGYTF. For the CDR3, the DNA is TGTGCCAGCAGTTCCAGTTTTTATGGCTACACCTTC.

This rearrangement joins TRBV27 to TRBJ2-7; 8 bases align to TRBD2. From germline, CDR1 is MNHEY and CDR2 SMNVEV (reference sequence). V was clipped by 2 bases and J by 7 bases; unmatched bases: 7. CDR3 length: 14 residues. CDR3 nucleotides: TGTGCCAGCAGTTTAGAGCGGGGGTTTAGGGAGCAGTACTTC. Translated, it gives CASSLERGFREQYF.

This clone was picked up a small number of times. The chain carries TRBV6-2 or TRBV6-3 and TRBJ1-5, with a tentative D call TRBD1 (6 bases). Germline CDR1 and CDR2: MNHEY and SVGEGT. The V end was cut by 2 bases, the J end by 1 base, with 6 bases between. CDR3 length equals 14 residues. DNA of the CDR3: TGTGCCAGCAGTTACGGGACAAGCAATCAGCCCCAGCATTTT. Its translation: CASSYGTSNQPQHF.

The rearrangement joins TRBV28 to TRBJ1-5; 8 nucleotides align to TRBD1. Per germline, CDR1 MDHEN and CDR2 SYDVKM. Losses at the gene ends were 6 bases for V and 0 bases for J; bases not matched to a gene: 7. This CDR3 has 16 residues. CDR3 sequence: CASSPTGGYSNQPQHF. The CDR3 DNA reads TGTGCCAGCAGCCCCACAGGGGGATATAGCAATCAGCCCCAGCATTTT.

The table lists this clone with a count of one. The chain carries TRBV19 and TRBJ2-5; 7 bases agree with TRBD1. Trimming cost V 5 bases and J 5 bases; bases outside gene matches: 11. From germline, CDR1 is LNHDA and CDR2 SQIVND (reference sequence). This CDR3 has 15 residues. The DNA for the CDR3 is TGTGCCAGTAGTCGAACAGGGGACAGCGCGGAGACCCAGTACTTC. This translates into CASSRTGDSAETQYF.

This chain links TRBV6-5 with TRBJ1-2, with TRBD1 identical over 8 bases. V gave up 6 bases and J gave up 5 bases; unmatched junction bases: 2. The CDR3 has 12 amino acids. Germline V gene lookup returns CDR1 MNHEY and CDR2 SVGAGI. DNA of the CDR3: TGTGCCAGCAGGAACAGGGGGTATGGCTACACCTTC. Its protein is CASRNRGYGYTF.

The CDR3 DNA reads as TGTGCCTGCCACCCCCGGGGTCGGGGGAAGGGCACTGAAGCTTTCTTT. It encodes CACHPRGRGKGTEAFF. This chain uses TRBV30 with TRBJ1-1, with a possible D match to TRBD1 (5 bases). The V end was cut by 6 bases, the J end by 4 bases, with 24 bases between. Germline values: CDR1 GTSNPN, CDR2 SVGIG (reference sequence). The CDR3 is 16 residues long.

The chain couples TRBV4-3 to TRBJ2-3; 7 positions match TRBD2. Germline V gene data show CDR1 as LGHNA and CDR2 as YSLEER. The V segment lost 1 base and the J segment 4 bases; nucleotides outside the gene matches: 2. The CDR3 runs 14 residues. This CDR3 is CASSQVGGADTQYF. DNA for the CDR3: TGCGCCAGCAGCCAAGTGGGGGGGGCAGATACGCAGTATTTT.

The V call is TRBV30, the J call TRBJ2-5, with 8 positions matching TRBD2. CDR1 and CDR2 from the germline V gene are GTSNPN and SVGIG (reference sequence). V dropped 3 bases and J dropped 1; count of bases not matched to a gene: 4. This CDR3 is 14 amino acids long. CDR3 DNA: TGTGCCTGGAGCGGCGGGGGGTTCCAAGAGACCCAGTACTTC. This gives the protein CAWSGGGFQETQYF.

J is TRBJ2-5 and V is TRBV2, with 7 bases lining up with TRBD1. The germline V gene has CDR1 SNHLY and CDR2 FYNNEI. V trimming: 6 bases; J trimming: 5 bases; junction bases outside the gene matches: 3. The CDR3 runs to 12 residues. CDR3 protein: CASRLQGETQYF. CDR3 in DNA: TGTGCCAGCAGACTACAGGGGGAGACCCAGTACTTC.

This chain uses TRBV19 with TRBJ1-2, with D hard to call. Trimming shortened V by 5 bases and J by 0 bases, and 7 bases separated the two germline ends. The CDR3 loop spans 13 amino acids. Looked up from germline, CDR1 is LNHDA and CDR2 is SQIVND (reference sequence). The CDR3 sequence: CASSVGTNYGYTF. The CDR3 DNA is TGTGCCAGTAGTGTCGGGACTAACTATGGCTACACCTTC.

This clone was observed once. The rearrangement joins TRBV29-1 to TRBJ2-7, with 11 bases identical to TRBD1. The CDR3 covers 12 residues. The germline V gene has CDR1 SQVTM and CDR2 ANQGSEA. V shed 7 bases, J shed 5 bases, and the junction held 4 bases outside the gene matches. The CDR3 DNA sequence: TGCAGCGGGACAGGGGGCGTCGACGAGCAGTACTTC. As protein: CSGTGGVDEQYF.